The 30 T cell receptor beta chains listed next were all sequenced from one sample in a study of shared T cell receptors in the human thymus. TCRdb keeps only in-frame clones here, not all; method: immunoSEQ multiplex PCR. The table lists 650,000 to 950,000 clones, approximately 83% of them singletons, with around 0.01% in the top ten. These same records also appear under a second study, on human thymus T cells.

Sequencing was done on a sample of thymocytes. All receptors derive from a girl in the first two years of life with a congenital heart defect.

This clone was detected only a few times. This sequence joins TRBV10-3 and TRBJ2-3; TRBD2 agrees at 8 bases. Germline CDR1 is ENHRY and CDR2 is SYGVKD. The junction had 11 bases not matched to a gene; V was cut back by 7 bases and J by 5 bases. The CDR3 consists of 15 residues. DNA for the CDR3: TGTGCCATCATGGGCGGGACTGCGGGGGGAGATACGCAGTATTTT. Translation: CAIMGGTAGGDTQYF.

This clone is a singleton in its sample. The rearrangement links TRBV28 to TRBJ1-6; 7 bases map to TRBD1. The CDR3 sequence is 13 residues long. After removal of 5 bases from V and 9 bases from J, the junction contained 4 bases not matched to a gene. The germline gives CDR1 MDHEN, CDR2 SYDVKM. The CDR3 protein is CASSRQGGSPLHF. CDR3 coding DNA: TGTGCCAGCAGTCGCCAGGGGGGTTCACCCCTCCACTTT.

This clone was detected only once. J is TRBJ1-1 and V is TRBV18, with a weak D call TRBD1 (6 bases). V was shortened by 4 bases and J by 1 base, with 10 bases between the two germline ends. Germline V gene sequence: CDR1 KGHSH, CDR2 LQKENI. CDR3 length: 14 amino acids. For the CDR3, the DNA is TGTGCCAGCTCACGGCGACAGGCGAACACTGAAGCTTTCTTT. Protein sequence: CASSRRQANTEAFF. Supplemented by reference TRBV18 and TRBJ1-1, the full variable domain reads NAGVMQNPRHLVRRRGQEARLRCSPMKGHSHVYWYRQLPEEGLKFMVYLQKENIIDESGMPKERFSAEFPKEGPSILRIQQVVRGDSAAYFCASSRRQANTEAFFGQGTRLTVV.

The V gene is TRBV6-5, the J gene TRBJ1-2; TRBD1 aligns across 7 bases. Looked up from germline, CDR1 is MNHEY and CDR2 is SVGAGI. The ends lost 6 bases at V and 4 bases at J; junction bases unmatched: 8. The CDR3 has 14 amino acids. CDR3 sequence: CASRIYRDSYGYTF. The CDR3, as DNA: TGTGCCAGCAGAATTTACCGGGACAGCTATGGCTACACCTTC.

The chain carries TRBV6-4 and TRBJ2-2, with unresolved D. The CDR3 has 12 amino acids. Looked up from germline, CDR1 is MRHNA and CDR2 is SNTAGT. V shed 4 bases and J shed 4 bases, with 4 bases lying between them. The CDR3 DNA sequence: TGTGCCAGCAGTGGAGCCACCGGGGAGCTGTTTTTT. Amino acids: CASSGATGELFF.

This chain connects TRBV10-3 to TRBJ1-1; 11 bases are a match to TRBD1. This CDR3 is 12 amino acids long. V was clipped by 7 bases and J by 12 bases; unmatched bases: 7. Germline values: CDR1 ENHRY, CDR2 SYGVKD. The CDR3 loop reads CAIKNGQGAPFF. The CDR3 bases are TGTGCCATCAAAAACGGACAGGGGGCTCCTTTCTTT.

This rearrangement joins TRBV5-1 to TRBJ2-2; TRBD2 matches at 7 bases. Germline loops: CDR1 SGHRS, CDR2 YFSETQ. The CDR3 runs to 17 residues. The junction had 11 bases not matched to a gene; V was cut back by 2 bases and J by 4 bases. CDR3 in DNA: TGCGCCAGCAGCTTCGACCCTAGGGAGGGGCGCACCGGGGAGCTGTTTTTT. It is translated as CASSFDPREGRTGELFF.

The V call is TRBV7-4, the J call TRBJ1-1, with 10 bases fitting TRBD1. Germline CDR1 SGHVT, CDR2 SQSDAQ. The trim removed 5 bases at V and 4 bases at J, leaving 7 bases unmatched. CDR3 length: 15 residues. The CDR3 DNA reads TGTGCCAGCAGCGGAGCGACAGGGGGCGGCACTGAAGCTTTCTTT. Residues: CASSGATGGGTEAFF.

The gene calls are TRBV27 and TRBJ1-1; 7 bases align to TRBD1. CDR1 and CDR2 (germline): MNHEY, SMNVEV (reference sequence). The junction had 4 bases not matched to a gene; V was cut back by 6 bases and J by 0 bases. There are 14 residues in the CDR3. The CDR3 DNA reads TGTGCCAGCAGCGACAGGGCCATGAACACTGAAGCTTTCTTT. Amino acid sequence: CASSDRAMNTEAFF.

The count of this clone is one. The CDR3 DNA follows: TGCGCCAGCAGCCCCCCGACAGGTACTTACGAGCAGTACTTC. Residues: CASSPPTGTYEQYF. The J gene is TRBJ2-7, the V gene TRBV5-1; TRBD1 is a possible D gene (6 bases). The CDR3 runs 14 residues. V lost 4 bases to trimming and J lost 4 bases, with 15 bases between them. Germline loops: CDR1 SGHRS, CDR2 YFSETQ.

The chain links TRBV6-1 to TRBJ2-7; tentative D call: TRBD1 (5 bases). This CDR3 has 16 residues. The V and J ends lost 1 base and 2 bases respectively, with 15 bases between them. Germline CDR1 is MNHNS and CDR2 is SASEGT. The CDR3: CASSEVVDKAPYEQYF. The CDR3 coding sequence is TGTGCCAGCAGTGAAGTGGTGGACAAAGCTCCCTACGAGCAGTACTTC.

In this sample, this clone turned up once. V usage is TRBV19 and J usage is TRBJ1-2; D might be TRBD1 (6 bases). The CDR3 covers 15 residues. Germline V gene lookup returns CDR1 LNHDA and CDR2 SQIVND (reference sequence). Trimming left V 6 bases short and J 6 bases short, with 20 bases between. CDR3 region: CASSVYPTGFHGYTF. CDR3 coding DNA: TGTGCCAGTAGCGTATACCCCACAGGGTTCCATGGCTACACCTTC.

The gene calls are TRBV6-5 and TRBJ1-6, with no clear D. Trimming took off 6 bases at V and 8 bases at J, with 17 bases between the two ends. The CDR3 spans 15 residues. Germline V gene lookup returns CDR1 MNHEY and CDR2 SVGAGI. CDR3 region: CASRRSLPRDSPLHF. The CDR3 DNA sequence: TGTGCCAGCAGACGATCCCTTCCTCGCGATTCACCCCTCCACTTT.

The V gene is TRBV4-1, the J gene TRBJ2-1; 11 bases line up with TRBD2. Germline trimming cut 0 bases from V and 6 bases from J; bases unmatched to any gene: 4. CDR3 length equals 16 residues. The germline CDR1 and CDR2 sequences are MGHRA and YSYEKL. The CDR3 coding sequence is TGCGCCAGCAGCCAAGAGTCACTAGCGGGGGTCAATGAGCAGTTCTTC. It encodes CASSQESLAGVNEQFF.

The CDR3 region has the DNA TGTGCCAGCAGCCAATCCTGGTTCTTGCGGGGGGGCCTTGATGAGCAGTTCTTC. Translating gives CASSQSWFLRGGLDEQFF. V is TRBV4-2 and J is TRBJ2-1, with 9 bases that match TRBD2. Trimming at V came to 2 bases and at J to 8 bases, leaving 16 bases not matched to a gene. The germline gives CDR1 LGHNA, CDR2 YNFKEQ. The CDR3 length is 18 residues.

This clone came up a few times. The V gene is TRBV19, the J gene TRBJ1-2; D is undetermined. Trimming stripped 5 bases from V and 4 bases from J, with 20 bases between. Germline V gene sequence: CDR1 LNHDA, CDR2 SQIVND (reference sequence). This CDR3 has 16 amino acids. As DNA, the CDR3 is TGTGCCAGTAGTGGGAGGACGATTACGAGAAGCTATGGCTACACCTTC. It translates to CASSGRTITRSYGYTF.

The V gene is TRBV4-2, the J gene TRBJ1-1; no reliable D call. The V and J ends lost 2 bases and 0 bases respectively, with 4 bases between them. Germline V gene sequence: CDR1 LGHNA, CDR2 YNFKEQ. The CDR3 is 13 amino acids. The CDR3 DNA reads as TGTGCCAGCAGCCAATCGGTGAACACTGAAGCTTTCTTT. Its protein product is CASSQSVNTEAFF.

This clone was observed a single time. This sequence joins TRBV5-6 and TRBJ1-6; D is possibly TRBD1 (6 bases). The CDR3 is 14 residues long. Per the germline V gene, CDR1 is SGHDT and CDR2 is YYEEEE. Trimming took 0 bases from V and 11 from J, leaving 12 bases between them. The CDR3: CASSLGQEQPPLHF. CDR3 nucleotides: TGTGCCAGCAGCTTGGGACAGGAACAGCCACCCCTCCACTTT.

The J gene is TRBJ1-2, the V gene TRBV10-3, with unresolved D. V was shortened by 2 bases and J by 4 bases, with 5 bases between the two germline ends. CDR3 length: 12 amino acids. In germline, CDR1 is ENHRY, CDR2 SYGVKD. As DNA, the CDR3 is TGTGCCATCAGTGAGACAGCCTATGGCTACACCTTC. Translated, it gives CAISETAYGYTF.

CDR3: CASSSALGLRQETQYF. The CDR3 nucleotides are TGTGCCAGCAGCTCGGCCCTGGGACTCCGCCAAGAGACCCAGTACTTC. The chain uses TRBV7-9 and TRBJ2-5; D is perhaps TRBD2 (6 bases). The V gene lost 4 bases and the J gene lost 1 base, with 16 bases spanning the gap. Germline V gene sequence: CDR1 SEHNR, CDR2 FQNEAQ (reference sequence). The CDR3 has 16 amino acids.

The chain carries TRBV11-2 and TRBJ2-5, with D tentatively TRBD2 (5 bases). Trimming took off 6 bases at V and 5 bases at J, with 7 bases between the two ends. This CDR3 spans 11 amino acids. The germline V gene encodes CDR1 SGHAT and CDR2 FQNNGV. In nucleotides, the CDR3 is TGTGCCAGCAGGGTAGCGGAGACCCAGTACTTC. This sequence encodes CASRVAETQYF.

CDR3 nucleotide sequence: TGTGCCAGCAGTGGGAGATCCGGGGGGGCTCTGTTTTGGAGTGAGCAGTTCTTC. Translation: CASSGRSGGALFWSEQFF. The V and J genes are TRBV2 and TRBJ2-1; 8 bases agree with TRBD2. Germline V lookup: CDR1 SNHLY, CDR2 FYNNEI. After removal of 4 bases from V and 9 bases from J, the junction contained 20 bases not matched to a gene. This CDR3 has 18 residues.

V and J are TRBV29-1 and TRBJ1-1; D gene unclear. The V end lost 7 bases, the J end lost 8 bases, and 5 bases lay between the germline ends. Germline values: CDR1 SQVTM, CDR2 ANQGSEA. This CDR3 contains 8 residues. The CDR3: CSAYEAFF. The CDR3 nucleotides are TGCAGCGCCTACGAAGCTTTCTTT.

This chain joins TRBV9 and TRBJ1-2; 8 bases fit TRBD1. Trimming took 3 bases from V and 4 from J; bases not matched to a gene: 5. The V gene's germline CDR1 is SGDLS and CDR2 YYNGEE. The CDR3 covers 14 residues. CDR3 nucleotides: TGTGCCAGCAGCGAACAACAGGGGGGCTATGGCTACACCTTC. Its translation: CASSEQQGGYGYTF.

The chain has TRBV28 and TRBJ2-5; a possible D gene is TRBD1 (6 bases). Germline values: CDR1 MDHEN, CDR2 SYDVKM. CDR3 length equals 14 residues. The germline V and J ends were trimmed by 4 bases and 5 bases, with 14 bases remaining between them. The CDR3 loop reads CASSSTRGGETQYF. The DNA of the CDR3 is TGTGCCAGCAGTTCTACCAGGGGTGGGGAGACCCAGTACTTC.

V is TRBV5-4 and J is TRBJ1-2; D not resolved. This CDR3 has 12 amino acids. The V gene's germline CDR1 is SGHNT and CDR2 YYREEE (reference sequence). V was trimmed by 4 bases and J by 2 bases, leaving 6 bases between them. The CDR3 DNA follows: TGTGCCAGCAGCCCGAGCAACTATGGCTACACCTTC. Its protein is CASSPSNYGYTF.

CDR3 in DNA: TGTGCCAGCAGCTGGGGGAGTCGGGGGTTCGCAACTAATGAAAAACTGTTTTTT. This codes for CASSWGSRGFATNEKLFF. The chain carries TRBV7-8 and TRBJ1-4, with D perhaps matching TRBD1 (5 bases). Trimming took 4 bases from V and 0 from J, leaving 18 bases between them. CDR1 SGHVS and CDR2 FQNEAQ come from the germline V gene. This CDR3 has 18 residues. The full variable domain, rest sourced from reference TRBV7-8 and TRBJ1-4, is GAGVSQSPRYKVAKRGQDVALRCDPISGHVSLFWYQQALGQGPEFLTYFQNEAQLDKSGLPSDRFFAERPEGSVSTLKIQRTQQEDSAVYLCASSWGSRGFATNEKLFFGSGTQLSVL.

This chain uses TRBV28 with TRBJ2-5; TRBD2 agrees at 7 bases. V shed 6 bases and J 4 bases; nucleotides not matched to a gene: 5. Germline lookup yields CDR1 MDHEN and CDR2 SYDVKM. The CDR3 length is 13 residues. CDR3 in amino acids: CASRTSGGETQYF. The CDR3 DNA is TGTGCCAGCAGGACATCGGGGGGAGAGACCCAGTACTTC.

This chain links TRBV4-1 with TRBJ2-3, with D possibly matching TRBD1 (6 bases). V lost 4 bases to trimming and J lost 3 bases, with 17 bases between them. The V gene's germline CDR1 is MGHRA and CDR2 YSYEKL. There are 16 residues in the CDR3. CDR3 residues: CASSPPGDEETDTQYF. DNA for the CDR3: TGCGCCAGCAGCCCTCCAGGGGATGAGGAGACAGATACGCAGTATTTT.

This clone turned up a few times. This chain links TRBV5-1 with TRBJ1-1, with 8 bases matching TRBD1. J gave up 1 base and V 4 bases, and 15 bases lay outside the gene matches. This CDR3 is built from 18 residues. From germline, CDR1 is SGHRS and CDR2 YFSETQ. The CDR3 sequence is CASSPTLPRGLTNTEAFF. In DNA, the CDR3 is TGCGCCAGCAGCCCCACCCTACCCAGGGGGCTGACGAACACTGAAGCTTTCTTT.